The 25 T cell receptor beta chains given below trace back to one sample, sequenced in a study of T cells in Graves' hyperthyroidism and ophthalmopathy. Researchers amplified the TCR beta CDR3 regions from RNA transcripts. The primer set for the first-round RT-PCR of the TCR CDR3 was HTBI. From the multiplex PCR reads, TCRdb called clonotypes with MiXCR, one entry per CDR3 protein. The data show some 560,000 distinct CDR3 sequences, 14% seen once. Sample: blood. These receptor sequences come from a woman aged 40 to 55 with Graves' hyperthyroidism.

The table lists this clonotype with a few counts. This chain connects TRBV7-9 to TRBJ2-1; no reliable D call. V was trimmed by 5 bases and J by 7 bases, leaving 6 bases between them. The CDR3 loop spans 11 amino acids. In germline, CDR1 is SEHNR, CDR2 FQNEAQ (reference sequence). The CDR3 is CASSRLNEQFF. The DNA for the CDR3 is TGTGCCAGCAGCCGGTTGAATGAGCAGTTCTTC.

This chain joins TRBV6-9 and TRBJ2-7, with D perhaps being TRBD1 or TRBD2 (6 bases each). The CDR3 length is 15 residues. CDR1 and CDR2 (germline): MNHGY, SVAAGI. V shed 1 base and J shed 0 bases, with 10 bases lying between them. In DNA, the CDR3 is TGTGCCAGCAGTTATTGGAGGGGGAGCTCCTACGAGCAGTACTTC. It translates to CASSYWRGSSYEQYF.

This chain links TRBV20-1 with TRBJ2-7, with 7 nucleotides matching TRBD2. This CDR3 is built from 13 residues. Trimming at V came to 3 bases and at J to 0 bases, leaving 2 bases not matched to a gene. Germline V gene data show CDR1 as DFQATT and CDR2 as SNEGSKA (reference sequence). The DNA of the CDR3 is TGCAGTGCTAGGACTAGCAGCTCCTACGAGCAGTACTTC. It yields the protein CSARTSSSYEQYF.

With regard to this clonotype: With a much larger clone just one base away, this may be a read error. This chain joins TRBV4-1 and TRBJ2-3; 8 bases agree with TRBD1. CDR3 length: 15 amino acids. Trimming at V came to 4 bases and at J to 2 bases, leaving 5 bases not matched to a gene. Germline CDR1 is MGHRA and CDR2 is YSYEKL. The chain's CDR3 is CASSLGQANTDTQYF. The CDR3 DNA follows: TGCGCCAGCAGCCTGGGACAGGCGAACACAGATACGCAGTATTTT.

This clonotype appeared many times. The V gene is TRBV5-1, the J gene TRBJ1-1; D remains ambiguous. Germline CDR1 reads SGHRS; CDR2 reads YFSETQ. CDR3 size: 12 residues. V was cut by 3 bases and J by 7 bases, with 10 bases left in between. The CDR3, as DNA: TGCGCCAGCAGCTCGCACCGGGGTGAAGCTTTCTTT. It codes for CASSSHRGEAFF.

This clonotype appeared many times. The rearrangement joins TRBV3-1 to TRBJ2-7; the D gene is possibly TRBD1 (6 bases). The CDR3 has 17 amino acids. Germline CDR1 is LGHDT and CDR2 is YNNKEL (reference sequence). Trimming removed 1 base from V and 1 base from J, with 17 bases in between. CDR3 nucleotides: TGTGCCAGCAGCCAAGGGGTGAAGGCAGGGGATTCCTACGAGCAGTACTTC. Amino acid sequence: CASSQGVKAGDSYEQYF.

This clonotype was seen many times. The chain employs TRBV13 and TRBJ2-3; TRBD2 agrees at 8 bases. With 5 bases clipped from V and 0 bases from J, the junction kept 7 bases outside the gene matches. The CDR3 covers 16 residues. Germline V gene sequence: CDR1 PRHDT, CDR2 FYEKMQ (reference sequence). The CDR3 loop is CASSQRLAGSTDTQYF. CDR3 in DNA: TGTGCCAGCAGCCAGCGCTTAGCGGGGAGCACAGATACGCAGTATTTT.

This clonotype has a count of ten or more. The J gene is TRBJ2-1, the V gene TRBV5-6; D is perhaps TRBD1 (6 bases). The CDR3 runs to 14 residues. CDR1 is SGHDT and CDR2 is YYEEEE in the germline V gene. Trimming removed 4 bases at V and 5 bases at J, with 13 bases between. The CDR3 coding sequence is TGTGCCAGCAGCCGATACAGGGAGAACAATGAGCAGTTCTTC. This gives the protein CASSRYRENNEQFF.

The sample holds a few counts of this clonotype. The rearrangement joins TRBV3-1 to TRBJ2-4, with D tentatively TRBD1 or TRBD2 (5 bases each). V was pared by 5 bases and J by 0 bases, with 14 bases between. Germline-derived CDR1 and CDR2 are LGHDT and YNNKEL (reference sequence). The length of the CDR3 is 16 residues. The CDR3 loop reads CASSLDNGLAKNIQYF. CDR3 nucleotide sequence: TGTGCCAGCAGCTTGGACAACGGACTAGCCAAAAACATTCAGTACTTC.

As concerns this clonotype: This is likely a read error, given that the CDR3 carries no conserved phenylalanine or tryptophan at its end. V and J are TRBV5-1 and TRBJ2-3; 15 nucleotides line up with TRBD2. The CDR3 totals 19 residues. V lost 3 bases, J lost 3 bases, and 11 bases stayed unmatched. The V gene's germline CDR1 is SGHRS and CDR2 YFSETQ. The CDR3 loop is CASSSGLAGGPEETDTQYV. As DNA, the CDR3 is TGCGCCAGCAGCTCAGGACTAGCGGGAGGGCCAGAGGAAACAGATACGCAGTATGTT.

The V and J genes are TRBV10-2 and TRBJ2-1; D is possibly TRBD2 (6 bases). V was cut by 3 bases and J by 7 bases, with 13 bases left in between. Germline CDR1 is WSHSY and CDR2 is SAAADI. This CDR3 comprises 14 residues. This CDR3 reads CASSESGTLNEQFF. The CDR3 nucleotides are TGCGCCAGCAGTGAAAGTGGGACTCTTAATGAGCAGTTCTTC.

This clonotype was counted ten times or more. The genes are TRBV2 and TRBJ1-1; no definite D call. Trimming cost V 5 bases and J 8 bases, with 9 bases left between them. Looked up from germline, CDR1 is SNHLY and CDR2 is FYNNEI. This CDR3 is built from 11 residues. As DNA, the CDR3 is TGTGCCAGCAGTAGTGGATACGAAGCTTTCTTT. Amino acids: CASSSGYEAFF.

This clonotype was recorded a few times. The V call is TRBV5-1, the J call TRBJ2-1, with TRBD2 matching 7 bases. The V gene's germline CDR1 is SGHRS and CDR2 YFSETQ. The CDR3 has 15 amino acids. Trimming took 0 bases from V and 4 from J; bases not matched to a gene: 4. The CDR3 DNA sequence: TGCGCCAGCAGCTTGGCCACTAGCGAGTACAATGAGCAGTTCTTC. Protein sequence: CASSLATSEYNEQFF. Full variable domain (remainder filled in from reference TRBV5-1 and TRBJ2-1): KAGVTQTPRYLIKTRGQQVTLSCSPISGHRSVSWYQQTPGQGLQFLFEYFSETQRNKGNFPGRFSGRQFSNSRSEMNVSTLELGDSALYLCASSLATSEYNEQFFGPGTRLTVL.

This clonotype was counted a few times. This chain joins TRBV27 and TRBJ2-3, with D hard to call. Germline assignment: CDR1 MNHEY and CDR2 SMNVEV (reference sequence). Between the trimmed V and J ends, which lost 6 bases and 2 bases, there was a span of 12 bases. The CDR3 has 14 amino acids. The CDR3 reads CASRSWGNTDTQYF. In DNA form, the CDR3 reads TGTGCCAGCAGGTCTTGGGGAAACACAGATACGCAGTATTTT.

This clonotype has ten or more counts. The chain recombines TRBV12-3 or TRBV12-4 with TRBJ2-1, with 13 bases aligning to TRBD2. With 6 bases clipped from V and 4 bases from J, the junction kept 6 bases outside the gene matches. The CDR3 is 16 amino acids. The CDR3 protein is CASRPGTSGIYNEQFF. The CDR3 coding sequence is TGTGCCAGCAGGCCCGGGACTAGCGGGATTTACAATGAGCAGTTCTTC.

Ten or more counts support this clonotype. The rearrangement joins TRBV3-1 to TRBJ2-7; 10 positions match TRBD1. This CDR3 has 15 amino acids. The germline gives CDR1 LGHDT, CDR2 YNNKEL (reference sequence). The trim removed 1 base at V and 7 bases at J, leaving 7 bases unmatched. CDR3 nucleotide sequence: TGTGCCAGCAGCCAAGGTGGACAGGGGGACTTTGAGCAGTACTTC. Translating gives CASSQGGQGDFEQYF.

The table lists this clonotype with many counts. The rearrangement links TRBV20-1 to TRBJ2-3; 7 nucleotides line up with TRBD2. CDR3 length equals 16 residues. With V trimmed by 3 bases and J by 2 bases, 11 bases remained unmatched. From germline, CDR1 is DFQATT and CDR2 SNEGSKA (reference sequence). CDR3 loop: CSASSSGSGVTDTQYF. The CDR3, as DNA: TGCAGTGCTAGTTCTAGTGGCAGCGGGGTCACAGATACGCAGTATTTT.

This clonotype was picked up many times. The CDR3 sequence: CASSPDRVQYGYTF. In DNA form, the CDR3 reads TGCGCCAGCAGCCCTGACAGAGTCCAGTATGGCTACACCTTC. The chain recombines TRBV5-1 with TRBJ1-2; maybe TRBD1 (5 bases). CDR3 length: 14 amino acids. V lost 4 bases and J 5 bases, leaving 15 bases between the germline ends. Germline lookup yields CDR1 SGHRS and CDR2 YFSETQ.

The chain couples TRBV19 to TRBJ2-5; no clear D gene. Per the germline V gene, CDR1 is LNHDA and CDR2 is SQIVND (reference sequence). V was clipped by 2 bases and J by 1 base, with 5 bases between them. The CDR3 covers 13 residues. The CDR3, as DNA: TGTGCCAGTAGTATAAACAGCCAAGAGACCCAGTACTTC. This codes for CASSINSQETQYF. The whole variable domain, remainder taken from reference TRBV19 and TRBJ2-5, is DGGITQSPKYLFRKEGQNVTLSCEQNLNHDAMYWYRQDPGQGLRLIYYSQIVNDFQKGDIAEGYSVSREKKESFPLTVTSAQKNPTAFYLCASSINSQETQYFGPGTRLLVL.

In this sample, this clonotype turned up a few times. The rearrangement joins TRBV5-4 to TRBJ1-1, with D perhaps matching TRBD1 (5 bases). The germline CDR1 and CDR2 sequences are SGHNT and YYREEE (reference sequence). The CDR3 extends over 15 amino acids. V lost 4 bases, J lost 3 bases, and 16 bases lay in between. The CDR3 nucleotides are TGTGCCAGCAGCGAACGAGGTGGGGGTGACACTGAAGCTTTCTTT. It encodes CASSERGGGDTEAFF.

This clonotype was observed many times. This chain connects TRBV2 to TRBJ1-1; D not resolved. The CDR3 sequence is 14 residues long. The V gene lost 3 bases and the J gene lost 0 bases, with 8 bases spanning the gap. Germline V gives CDR1 SNHLY, CDR2 FYNNEI. CDR3 DNA: TGTGCCAGCAGTGACCGGCGGATGAACACTGAAGCTTTCTTT. It translates to CASSDRRMNTEAFF.

This clonotype showed up just a few times. Because it lacks the conserved phenylalanine or tryptophan at the end, this CDR3 is likely a read error. The V call is TRBV5-1, the J call TRBJ1-2; the match to TRBD1 covers 7 bases. The CDR3 loop spans 14 amino acids. The V gene end was trimmed by 4 bases and the J gene end by 4 bases; junction bases not matched to a gene: 7. In germline, CDR1 is SGHRS, CDR2 YFSETQ. The CDR3 region has the DNA TGCGCCAGCAGCCCTGCGGACAGGTTCTATGGCTACACCCTC. This sequence encodes CASSPADRFYGYTL.

This clonotype has ten or more counts. The chain employs TRBV11-1 and TRBJ2-2; TRBD2 matches 11 bases. V was clipped by 6 bases and J by 6 bases; unmatched bases: 9. Germline V gene data show CDR1 as SGHAT and CDR2 as FQDESV (reference sequence). CDR3 length equals 16 residues. The CDR3 DNA is TGTGCCAGCAGGACAACTAGCGGGAGAATTTCCGGGGAGCTGTTTTTT. It translates to CASRTTSGRISGELFF. The whole variable domain, filled in from reference TRBV11-1 and TRBJ2-2, reads EAEVAQSPRYKITEKSQAVAFWCDPISGHATLYWYRQILGQGPELLVQFQDESVVDDSQLPKDRFSAERLKGVDSTLKIQPAELGDSAMYLCASRTTSGRISGELFFGEGSRLTVL.

This clonotype came up a few times. The CDR3 ends on some other residue instead of the conserved phenylalanine or tryptophan, so this is likely a read error. This rearrangement joins TRBV27 to TRBJ2-7, with 7 bases aligning to TRBD2. The CDR3 has 16 amino acids. The V gene end was trimmed by 0 bases and the J gene end by 1 base; junction bases not matched to a gene: 6. CDR1 and CDR2 (germline): MNHEY, SMNVEV (reference sequence). This CDR3 is CASSLSQTSASYEQYL. The CDR3 coding sequence is TGTGCCAGCAGTTTATCTCAAACTAGCGCTTCCTACGAGCAGTACCTC.

This clonotype was recorded many times. The V call is TRBV3-1, the J call TRBJ1-4; D is uncertain. This CDR3 is built from 13 residues. V was shortened by 7 bases and J by 8 bases, with 14 bases between the two germline ends. The germline gives CDR1 LGHDT, CDR2 YNNKEL (reference sequence). The CDR3 loop reads CASTEGRWEKLFF. CDR3 in DNA: TGTGCCAGCACAGAGGGAAGATGGGAAAAACTGTTTTTT.